Presented here are 12 T cell receptor beta chains from one specimen sequenced in a study of response to subunit inactivated influenza vaccine. MiXCR, run by TCRdb on the RT-PCR reads, gives a single entry per CDR3 protein. The sample contains around 300,000 distinct CDR3 sequences, about 20% of which appear only once. This specimen consisted of PBMCs from blood, obtained approximately 22 months after vaccination. The receptors originated from a man aged 50 to 75 who received an inactivated influenza vaccine.

V is TRBV5-1 and J is TRBJ2-2; tentative D call: TRBD2 (6 bases). With 4 bases removed from V and 6 bases from J, the gap between germline ends came to 10 bases. This CDR3 contains 13 residues. Per the germline V gene, CDR1 is SGHRS and CDR2 is YFSETQ. The CDR3 loop is CASSRGEPGELFF. The DNA for the CDR3 is TGCGCCAGCAGCCGCGGGGAGCCCGGGGAGCTGTTTTTT.

The sample holds many counts of this clonotype. CDR3 nucleotides: TGTGCCAGCAGCTTAAGGGGGGGAGGGGGGTCCTTCGGAAACACCATATATTTT. The encoded protein is CASSLRGGGGSFGNTIYF. The gene calls are TRBV11-2 and TRBJ1-3; a weak D match, TRBD1 (6 bases). This CDR3 is built from 18 residues. Trimming removed 2 bases from V and 4 bases from J, with 21 bases in between. Germline CDR1 and CDR2: SGHAT and FQNNGV.

This clonotype was detected only a few times. The rearrangement links TRBV6-1 to TRBJ1-4, with 7 bases that match TRBD1. The CDR3 loop spans 14 amino acids. Germline V gives CDR1 MNHNS, CDR2 SASEGT. The ends lost 5 bases at V and 7 bases at J; junction bases unmatched: 7. Written as DNA, the CDR3 is TGTGCCAGCAGTATGGGGGACAGTACTGAAAAACTGTTTTTT. The encoded protein is CASSMGDSTEKLFF.

This clonotype was picked up a small number of times. The chain joins TRBV4-2 to TRBJ2-5; D remains ambiguous. V was trimmed by 0 bases and J by 5 bases, leaving 4 bases between them. The CDR3 consists of 12 residues. The germline gives CDR1 LGHNA, CDR2 YNFKEQ. The CDR3: CASSQDSETQYF. CDR3 DNA: TGTGCCAGCAGCCAAGATTCGGAGACCCAGTACTTC.

V gene TRBV9 combines with J gene TRBJ2-2; weak D call: TRBD2 (6 bases). CDR1 and CDR2 (germline): SGDLS, YYNGEE. V was pared by 4 bases and J by 6 bases, with 10 bases between. This CDR3 has 13 amino acids. The CDR3 nucleotides read TGTGCCAGCAGCCCCTCGGGAGCCGGGGAGCTGTTTTTT. Encoded protein: CASSPSGAGELFF.

This sequence joins TRBV11-2 and TRBJ1-1, with D unresolved. Trimming pared 5 bases from V and 1 base from J, leaving 8 bases between. This CDR3 has 13 amino acids. CDR1 SGHAT and CDR2 FQNNGV come from the germline V gene. This chain's CDR3 is CASSVLPNTEAFF. The DNA of the CDR3 is TGTGCCAGCAGCGTACTCCCGAACACTGAAGCTTTCTTT.

A few counts support this clonotype. This chain uses TRBV7-9 with TRBJ2-7; D gene ambiguous. This CDR3 spans 12 amino acids. From germline, CDR1 is SEHNR and CDR2 FQNEAQ (reference sequence). Deletions cut 2 bases from V and 2 bases from J, with 4 bases between. CDR3 residues: CASSLTPYEQYF. The CDR3 bases are TGTGCCAGCAGCTTAACCCCCTACGAGCAGTACTTC.

The rearrangement joins TRBV7-9 to TRBJ2-1, with TRBD1 as a possible D gene (6 bases). V lost 2 bases and J lost 4, with 15 bases in between. Per the germline V gene, CDR1 is SEHNR and CDR2 is FQNEAQ (reference sequence). The CDR3 has 16 residues. This CDR3 reads CASSLLRTALYNEQFF. The CDR3 DNA reads TGTGCCAGCAGCTTACTAAGGACAGCGTTATACAATGAGCAGTTCTTC.

The chain has TRBV12-3 or TRBV12-4 and TRBJ2-5; D ambiguous. This CDR3 has 12 amino acids. Trimming cost V 7 bases and J 7 bases, with 13 bases left between them. Here the CDR3 DNA reads TGTGCCAGCACCACCCAACGTGGGACCCAGTACTTC. Protein product: CASTTQRGTQYF.

This chain links TRBV6-5 with TRBJ1-1; D unresolved. Germline V gene sequence: CDR1 MNHEY, CDR2 SVGAGI. The CDR3 is made up of 15 amino acids. V was shortened by 4 bases and J by 2 bases, with 14 bases between the two germline ends. The CDR3: CASSFALVTNTEAFF. The CDR3 nucleotides read TGTGCCAGCAGTTTCGCACTCGTCACTAACACTGAAGCTTTCTTT.

V is TRBV4-1 and J is TRBJ2-2; 7 nucleotides line up with TRBD2. With V trimmed by 0 bases and J by 4 bases, 8 bases remained unmatched. CDR3 length: 17 amino acids. The germline V gene encodes CDR1 MGHRA and CDR2 YSYEKL. The CDR3 loop is CASSQDRGGGSTGELFF. Written as DNA, the CDR3 is TGCGCCAGCAGCCAAGATCGCGGGGGTGGGAGCACCGGGGAGCTGTTTTTT.

The J gene is TRBJ2-2, the V gene TRBV28, with D possibly TRBD1 on 6 matching bases. This CDR3 is built from 16 residues. V dropped 1 base and J dropped 6 bases, with 15 bases sitting between them. The germline gives CDR1 MDHEN, CDR2 SYDVKM. In DNA, the CDR3 is TGTGCCAGCAGTTTATTCGCCAGGGGATATGCCGGGGAGCTGTTTTTT. It encodes CASSLFARGYAGELFF.